What follows are 17 T cell receptor beta chains derived from one specimen sequenced in a study of Graves' ophthalmopathy and Graves' hyperthyroidism. From RNA, the CDR3 regions of TCR beta chains were amplified and sequenced. The authors performed first-round RT-PCR with HTBI primers and then a second-round multiplex PCR. In TCRdb, the multiplex PCR reads were re-called with MiXCR into one record per CDR3 protein. The sample gives 200,000 to 300,000 distinct CDR3 sequences, approximately 42% of which show up once; less than 60% is in the top ten. The specimen sequenced was peripheral blood. The receptors were gathered from an adult man with Graves' ophthalmopathy.

This clonotype appeared a single time. V and J are TRBV10-3 and TRBJ2-2; TRBD2 matches at 12 bases. The CDR3 is 14 amino acids. CDR1 and CDR2 (germline): ENHRY, SYGVKD. V shed 5 bases and J 8 bases; nucleotides not matched to a gene: 3. The CDR3 DNA reads TGTGCCATCAGTCCTAGCGGGGGGGCTGGGGAGCTGTTTTTT. It specifies CAISPSGGAGELFF.

Points on this clonotype: Its ends do not fully match the called genes, so a read error is possible. This chain links TRBV10-2 with TRBJ2-7; 8 nucleotides align to TRBD2. Germline V gives CDR1 WSHSY, CDR2 SAAADI. CDR3 size: 14 residues. In DNA, the CDR3 is TGTGCCAGCAGTTCCAGCGGGAGTAGGGGCGAGCAGTACTTC. Its translation is CASSSSGSRGEQYF.

The rearrangement joins TRBV4-1 to TRBJ2-2, with TRBD2 matching over 7 bases. Unmatched junction bases numbered 5, after V lost 0 bases and J lost 1 base. The germline V gene has CDR1 MGHRA and CDR2 YSYEKL. This CDR3 is built from 17 residues. Here the CDR3 reads CASSQDLGRGNTGELFF. DNA of the CDR3: TGCGCCAGCAGCCAAGATCTGGGGAGGGGGAACACCGGGGAGCTGTTTTTT.

The chain employs TRBV7-9 and TRBJ1-2; D may be TRBD1 (5 bases). The germline V gene has CDR1 SEHNR and CDR2 FQNEAQ (reference sequence). The ends were cut back, 5 bases at V and 5 bases at J, with 15 bases in the middle. CDR3 length: 14 residues. The CDR3 protein is CASSARQRRYGYTF. The CDR3 DNA sequence: TGTGCCAGCAGCGCAAGACAGAGGAGATATGGCTACACCTTC.

This clonotype has only one observation. The CDR3 reads CASSQRGLAGGPYEQYF. In DNA form, the CDR3 reads TGTGCCAGCAGCCAACGGGGACTAGCGGGAGGGCCGTACGAGCAGTACTTC. The chain uses TRBV11-2 and TRBJ2-7; TRBD2 agrees at 16 bases. This CDR3 contains 17 residues. With V trimmed by 5 bases and J by 4 bases, 8 bases remained unmatched. Germline CDR1 is SGHAT and CDR2 is FQNNGV.

In DNA form, the CDR3 reads TGTGCCAGCAGCCTGCGTGGGGAGGGCTACACCTTC. It encodes CASSLRGEGYTF. The rearrangement joins TRBV12-3 or TRBV12-4 to TRBJ1-2; D uncertain. The ends were cut back, 6 bases at V and 8 bases at J, with 13 bases in the middle. The CDR3 has 12 residues.

The V call is TRBV19, the J call TRBJ1-5; TRBD1 matches 7 bases. V dropped 4 bases and J dropped 2; count of bases not matched to a gene: 11. Germline V gene sequence: CDR1 LNHDA, CDR2 SQIVND (reference sequence). CDR3 size: 17 residues. The CDR3 is CASSKWAGGVGNQPQHF. The DNA for the CDR3 is TGTGCCAGTAGTAAATGGGCAGGGGGTGTGGGCAATCAGCCCCAGCATTTT.

The V call is TRBV24-1, the J call TRBJ1-2; D might be TRBD1 (5 bases). The CDR3 is 16 residues long. V lost 3 bases and J lost 4, with 17 bases in between. Per the germline V gene, CDR1 is KGHDR and CDR2 is SFDVKD. The CDR3 DNA reads as TGTGCCACCAGTGATCGAGGCTCAGGAGGGGTCTATGGCTACACCTTC. It specifies CATSDRGSGGVYGYTF.

This chain joins TRBV20-1 and TRBJ1-6; 9 nucleotides match TRBD1. The V gene's germline CDR1 is DFQATT and CDR2 SNEGSKA (reference sequence). This CDR3 region has 11 residues. J gave up 12 bases and V 6 bases, and 3 bases lay outside the gene matches. CDR3 sequence: CSARTGVPLHF. The CDR3 DNA is TGCAGTGCAAGGACAGGGGTACCCCTCCACTTT.

This clonotype has more than one count but fewer than ten. This chain links TRBV2 with TRBJ2-7, with D perhaps TRBD1 (5 bases). V lost 10 bases and J lost 7, with 20 bases in between. The germline V gene encodes CDR1 SNHLY and CDR2 FYNNEI. The CDR3 sequence is 13 residues long. The CDR3 is CAIIQENLWEQYF. CDR3 in DNA: TGTGCCATCATACAGGAGAACCTCTGGGAGCAGTACTTC.

This clonotype was counted a few times. The chain has TRBV10-1 and TRBJ1-6, with 7 bases matching TRBD1. The CDR3 is made up of 15 amino acids. Germline trimming cut 4 bases from V and 7 bases from J; bases unmatched to any gene: 7. Germline CDR1 reads WNHNN; CDR2 reads SYGVQD (reference sequence). The CDR3 sequence: CASSAGQAGNSPLHF. The CDR3 nucleotides read TGCGCCAGCAGTGCTGGACAGGCGGGGAATTCACCCCTCCACTTT.

There are a few counts of this clonotype. The rearrangement joins TRBV15 to TRBJ1-5, with a possible D match to TRBD1 (6 bases). V was pared by 8 bases and J by 0 bases, with 17 bases between. The V gene's germline CDR1 is LNHNV and CDR2 YYDKDF (reference sequence). The length of the CDR3 is 16 residues. The CDR3 loop reads CATEGGTLVSNQPQHF. The CDR3 coding sequence is TGTGCCACCGAGGGGGGGACACTAGTTAGCAATCAGCCCCAGCATTTT.

The rearrangement uses TRBV29-1 and TRBJ2-7; unclear D gene. V lost 2 bases and J 0 bases, leaving 11 bases between the germline ends. Germline V CDR1 and CDR2: SQVTM, ANQGSEA. This CDR3 is built from 14 residues. This chain's CDR3 is CSVETSGISYEQYF. CDR3 coding DNA: TGCAGCGTTGAAACGTCAGGCATCTCCTACGAGCAGTACTTC.

V gene TRBV7-4 combines with J gene TRBJ1-3, with TRBD1 as a possible D gene (5 bases). Germline V gene data show CDR1 as SGHVT and CDR2 as SQSDAQ. Trimming took off 1 base at V and 3 bases at J, with 13 bases between the two ends. The CDR3 length is 16 residues. The CDR3 DNA sequence: TGTGCCAGCAGCTTAGTTGCGCGGGGACGTGGAAACACCATATATTTT. Translating it yields CASSLVARGRGNTIYF.

The CDR3 DNA is TGCAGTCAAAGGGGGGGGGGGAGGACAGGGGGCACTGAAGCTTTCTTT. This sequence encodes CSQRGGGRTGGTEAFF. This chain links TRBV20-1 with TRBJ1-1; 10 bases are shared with TRBD1. CDR1 and CDR2 from the germline V gene are DFQATT and SNEGSKA (reference sequence). The CDR3 is 16 amino acids. V gave up 8 bases and J gave up 4 bases; unmatched junction bases: 16.

CDR3 in amino acids: CASSYPIDGSYTF. CDR3 bases: TGTGCCAGCAGTTACCCAATAGACGGGAGCTACACCTTC. The chain carries TRBV6-6 and TRBJ1-2; D is ambiguous. There are 13 residues in the CDR3. Germline V gene lookup returns CDR1 MNHNY and CDR2 SVGAGI (reference sequence). Between the trimmed V and J ends, which lost 2 bases and 9 bases, there was a span of 13 bases.

The gene calls are TRBV7-3 and TRBJ2-2; possibly TRBD1 for D (6 bases). Germline loops: CDR1 SGHTA, CDR2 FQGTGA. There are 16 residues in the CDR3. The germline V and J ends were trimmed by 8 bases and 6 bases, with 22 bases remaining between them. The CDR3 loop is CASHPIGRGYSGELFF. The CDR3, as DNA: TGTGCCAGCCACCCTATTGGCAGGGGCTACTCCGGGGAGCTGTTTTTT.